The 13 T cell receptor beta chains below come from one sample, sequenced in a study of CD8 T cells in ankylosing spondylitis. For these receptors, no antigen is known. Regarding the study as a whole: A TCR beta motif made of fewer than ten highly homologous variants seemed typical of ankylosing spondylitis blood.

TCRdb itself ran the 5' RACE reads through MiXCR, one entry per CDR3 protein. The repertoire has 350,000 to 450,000 distinct CDR3 sequences, roughly a quarter of them found once; the top ten carry 0.85% to 1%. The sequenced sample was blood, either unsorted or a sorted T cell fraction (not recorded which). The receptors stem from a male donor with ankylosing spondylitis.

In this sample, this clonotype turned up a few times. With a much larger clone just one base away, this may be a read error. V gene TRBV5-1 combines with J gene TRBJ2-3; TRBD2 matches 10 bases. The CDR3 consists of 16 residues. Germline V lookup: CDR1 SGHRS, CDR2 YFSETQ. The DNA of the CDR3 is TGCGCCAGCAGCATCGATAGCGGGAGGACCACATATACGCAGTATTTT. Translated: CASSIDSGRTTYTQYF.

This clonotype was found once. The J gene is TRBJ2-3, the V gene TRBV12-3 or TRBV12-4; TRBD2 agrees at 14 bases. This CDR3 has 15 residues. Trimming took 6 bases from V and 10 from J; bases not matched to a gene: 9. CDR3 bases: TGTGCCAGCAGCCCCGGGACTAGCGGGAGTTTGGCGCAGTATTTT. Its protein product is CASSPGTSGSLAQYF.

CDR3 coding DNA: TGTGCCAGCAGTGCATCGGGCAGGGGGAGCTCGGATCAGCCCCAGCATTTT. It encodes CASSASGRGSSDQPQHF. The chain has TRBV2 and TRBJ1-5; 7 bases are shared with TRBD1. This CDR3 is 17 amino acids long. Germline V gives CDR1 SNHLY, CDR2 FYNNEI. Unmatched junction bases numbered 14, after V lost 4 bases and J lost 5 bases.

The chain combines TRBV21-1 with TRBJ1-1; the table names TRBD1, a call not compared with the DNA. TRBV21-1 is a pseudogene. This CDR3 comprises 16 residues. For the CDR3, the DNA is TGTGCCAGCACCCAACGGAGGACAGGGGGGAACACTGAAGCTTTCTTT. Residues: CASTQRRTGGNTEAFF.

The genes are TRBV30 and TRBJ2-7, with D possibly matching TRBD1 (6 bases). V lost 0 bases and J lost 2, with 8 bases in between. Germline V CDR1 and CDR2: GTSNPN, SVGIG (reference sequence). This CDR3 has 13 amino acids. The CDR3 DNA is TGTGCCTGGAGTGTTGGGACAACCTACGAGCAGTACTTC. This gives the protein CAWSVGTTYEQYF.

The chain couples TRBV3-1 to TRBJ2-3; maybe TRBD2 (5 bases). Trimming removed 6 bases at V and 8 bases at J, with 21 bases between. The CDR3 length is 15 residues. Germline V CDR1 and CDR2: LGHDT, YNNKEL (reference sequence). The DNA of the CDR3 is TGTGCCAGCAGACCCGCGGGCTCTACTCTTGGTACGCAGTATTTT. Its translation is CASRPAGSTLGTQYF.

This clonotype was recorded a few times. This chain links TRBV12-3 or TRBV12-4 with TRBJ1-1, with D possibly being TRBD1 (5 bases). The CDR3 covers 14 residues. V was pared by 7 bases and J by 3 bases, with 15 bases between. The CDR3 is CASTPRRGDTEAFF. Written as DNA, the CDR3 is TGTGCCAGCACCCCTCGGCGGGGGGACACTGAAGCTTTCTTT.

The chain joins TRBV7-2 to TRBJ1-6, with D unresolved. This CDR3 comprises 14 residues. Trimming shortened V by 5 bases and J by 7 bases, and 12 bases separated the two germline ends. Germline CDR1 reads SGHTA; CDR2 reads FQGNSA. CDR3 in amino acids: CASSPPGLNSPLHF. CDR3 sequence (DNA): TGTGCCAGCAGCCCCCCGGGATTGAATTCACCCCTCCACTTT. Full variable domain (remainder filled in from reference TRBV7-2 and TRBJ1-6): GAGVSQSPSNKVTEKGKDVELRCDPISGHTALYWYRQSLGQGLEFLIYFQGNSAPDKSGLPSDRFSAERTGGSVSTLTIQRTQQEDSAVYLCASSPPGLNSPLHFGNGTRLTVT.

This chain connects TRBV11-2 to TRBJ1-1, with a tentative D call TRBD1 (5 bases). Germline V lookup: CDR1 SGHAT, CDR2 FQNNGV. The CDR3 consists of 15 residues. V dropped 1 base and J dropped 3 bases, with 12 bases sitting between them. The CDR3 coding sequence is TGTGCCAGCAGCTTAGCGGGTGGGGGACACACTGAAGCTTTCTTT. Translated, it gives CASSLAGGGHTEAFF.

The rearrangement joins TRBV7-9 to TRBJ2-1; 8 bases agree with TRBD2. CDR3 length equals 13 residues. V shed 8 bases, J shed 8 bases, and the junction held 8 bases outside the gene matches. From germline, CDR1 is SEHNR and CDR2 FQNEAQ (reference sequence). The CDR3 reads CASGPAGADEQFF. The CDR3 DNA reads as TGTGCCAGCGGCCCAGCGGGAGCAGATGAGCAGTTCTTC.

This clonotype was picked up a small number of times. V gene TRBV4-1 combines with J gene TRBJ1-5, with D maybe TRBD1 (6 bases). V was shortened by 0 bases and J by 2 bases, with 11 bases between the two germline ends. Germline-derived CDR1 and CDR2 are MGHRA and YSYEKL. The CDR3 extends over 16 amino acids. The CDR3 DNA reads as TGCGCCAGCAGCCAAGAAACTGGACAGCGCAATCAGCCCCAGCATTTT. This codes for CASSQETGQRNQPQHF.

This clonotype was detected only a few times. This chain uses TRBV14 with TRBJ1-2, with D perhaps TRBD1 (5 bases). This CDR3 comprises 15 residues. Germline V gene lookup returns CDR1 SGHDN and CDR2 FVKESK. Trimming took 0 bases from V and 7 from J, leaving 15 bases between them. CDR3 coding DNA: TGTGCCAGCAGCCAAGATTGGCAGGGAGCTATTGGCTACACCTTC. Its protein is CASSQDWQGAIGYTF.

The chain joins TRBV5-1 to TRBJ2-5, with TRBD2 as a possible D gene (5 bases). CDR1 SGHRS and CDR2 YFSETQ come from the germline V gene. The germline V and J ends were trimmed by 1 base and 5 bases, with 12 bases remaining between them. The CDR3 length is 14 residues. CDR3 DNA sequence: TGCGCCAGCAGCTTGCGGGGTGAAGGCGAGACCCAGTACTTC. This codes for CASSLRGEGETQYF.